Each of the 27 T cell receptor beta chains below was sequenced from the same sample in a study of T cells after posttransplantation cyclophosphamide (dated by TCRdb to 2016 to 2018). The label giving this sample's treatment or condition can be read as: high-dose cyclophosphamide on days +3 and +4 as single-agent GVHD prophylaxis. Busulfan and fludarabine conditioning, a related or unrelated marrow graft, and cyclophosphamide on days +3 and +4 were given to PTCy patients. The library was obtained by the immunoSEQ multiplex PCR assay. Entries here come from immuneACCESS through TCRdb and include only in-frame sequences with V and J called. Some clones fail to appear in such tables; in the studies checked, an unresolved V gene covers under half of the shortfall, and the cause of the remainder is unknown. For this sample there are 9,000 to 15,000 clones; about 2.1% appear just once. Of the sample, roughly 16% falls within the top ten clones.

The input for sequencing was PBMCs, taken after allogeneic stem cell transplant with posttransplant cyclophosphamide. The receptors originated from a male patient younger than 45 who received an allogeneic stem cell transplant from a related donor, was CMV-positive, and had no GVHD. Some T cells may have been brought in with the graft after a transplant.

This clone was seen a handful of times. V usage is TRBV4-1 and J usage is TRBJ2-7; 7 bases align to TRBD2. V trimming: 4 bases; J trimming: 7 bases; junction bases outside the gene matches: 13. Germline V lookup: CDR1 MGHRA, CDR2 YSYEKL. The CDR3 is 15 residues long. CDR3 residues: CASSPPRGGSGEQYF. The CDR3 region has the DNA TGCGCCAGCAGCCCCCCAAGGGGAGGGTCTGGGGAGCAGTACTTC.

This clone showed up just a few times. The chain carries TRBV5-1 and TRBJ2-2; tentative D call: TRBD1 (6 bases). CDR3 length: 18 amino acids. CDR1 and CDR2 from the germline V gene are SGHRS and YFSETQ. The germline V and J ends were trimmed by 3 bases and 0 bases, with 18 bases remaining between them. The CDR3 is CASSSSGHLSPNTGELFF. In DNA, the CDR3 is TGCGCCAGCAGCTCCTCGGGACATTTAAGTCCGAACACCGGGGAGCTGTTTTTT.

The rearrangement links TRBV7-8 to TRBJ2-7, with TRBD2 matching 7 bases. With 3 bases clipped from V and 0 bases from J, the junction kept 8 bases outside the gene matches. The V gene's germline CDR1 is SGHVS and CDR2 FQNEAQ. This CDR3 contains 16 residues. The CDR3 DNA is TGTGCCAGCAGCTTTTTAGCGGGTTTGAGCTCCTACGAGCAGTACTTC. It encodes CASSFLAGLSSYEQYF.

The chain joins TRBV7-3 to TRBJ2-2; 7 positions match TRBD1. The ends lost 1 base at V and 7 bases at J; junction bases unmatched: 9. Per germline, CDR1 SGHTA and CDR2 FQGTGA. This CDR3 has 16 amino acids. The CDR3 DNA sequence: TGTGCCAGCAGCTTAAATGGCAGGGGGAACGGCGGGGAGCTGTTTTTT. Encoded protein: CASSLNGRGNGGELFF. Looking up the rest from reference TRBV7-3 and TRBJ2-2 gives the full variable domain: GAGVSQTPSNKVTEKGKYVELRCDPISGHTALYWYRQSLGQGPEFLIYFQGTGAADDSGLPNDRFFAVRPEGSVSTLKIQRTERGDSAVYLCASSLNGRGNGGELFFGEGSRLTVL.

The V and J genes are TRBV7-6 and TRBJ2-7; no clear D. Trimming cost V 1 base and J 5 bases, with 9 bases left between them. This CDR3 is 13 amino acids long. From germline, CDR1 is SGHVS and CDR2 FNYEAQ. The CDR3, as DNA: TGTGCCAGCAGCTTAGAATTTCTCCACGAGCAGTACTTC. Amino acid sequence: CASSLEFLHEQYF.

The rearrangement joins TRBV15 to TRBJ2-7; a possible D gene is TRBD1 (6 bases). Per germline, CDR1 LNHNV and CDR2 YYDKDF (reference sequence). The CDR3 contains 13 residues. Trimming left V 7 bases short and J 7 bases short, with 17 bases between. In DNA form, the CDR3 reads TGTGCCACCAAATTGGCAGGGGCACGGGAGCAGTACTTC. This sequence encodes CATKLAGAREQYF.

This clone is medium-sized. V is TRBV12-5 and J is TRBJ2-1; 8 bases map to TRBD1. Per germline, CDR1 LGHNT and CDR2 FRNRAP. The V gene end was trimmed by 6 bases and the J gene end by 3 bases; junction bases not matched to a gene: 7. The CDR3 runs to 15 residues. CDR3 sequence: CASGLGQGRYNEQFF. The CDR3 DNA sequence: TGTGCTAGTGGATTAGGACAGGGTCGCTACAATGAGCAGTTCTTC.

This clone occurred a few times. The V gene is TRBV5-1, the J gene TRBJ2-1; 13 bases fit TRBD2. This CDR3 spans 15 amino acids. The junction had 1 base not matched to a gene; V was cut back by 5 bases and J by 2 bases. CDR1 and CDR2 from the germline V gene are SGHRS and YFSETQ. This CDR3 reads CASRGLAGTYNEQFF. As DNA, the CDR3 is TGCGCCAGCAGGGGACTAGCGGGAACCTACAATGAGCAGTTCTTC.

The chain combines TRBV18 with TRBJ1-1; D ambiguous. Germline V CDR1 and CDR2: KGHSH, LQKENI. Trimming removed 3 bases from V and 1 base from J, with 9 bases in between. This CDR3 has 14 residues. Written as DNA, the CDR3 is TGTGCCAGCTCACCGAGGGATGCGAACACTGAAGCTTTCTTT. Translated, it gives CASSPRDANTEAFF.

This clone was recorded a few times. The sample holds other DNA sequences that translate to the same CDR3. The chain couples TRBV15 to TRBJ2-3, with D perhaps matching TRBD2 (6 bases). The germline V gene has CDR1 LNHNV and CDR2 YYDKDF (reference sequence). The CDR3 is 15 amino acids. V was trimmed by 1 base and J by 1 base, leaving 9 bases between them. Here the CDR3 DNA reads TGTGCCACCAGCAGAGGGGAGGCGGGCACAGATACGCAGTATTTT. Its translation is CATSRGEAGTDTQYF.

The table lists this clone with a few counts. The rearrangement uses TRBV27 and TRBJ2-1; 9 bases are a match to TRBD2. The CDR3 totals 17 residues. Germline values: CDR1 MNHEY, CDR2 SMNVEV (reference sequence). V gave up 6 bases and J gave up 8 bases; unmatched junction bases: 17. In DNA form, the CDR3 reads TGTGCCAGCAGAATAAGGATCTGGGCGGGAGGGAGCGATGAGCAGTTCTTC. Amino acid sequence: CASRIRIWAGGSDEQFF.

This clone has a handful of counts. The chain uses TRBV14 and TRBJ1-4; the match to TRBD1 covers 8 bases. CDR3 size: 14 residues. CDR1 SGHDN and CDR2 FVKESK come from the germline V gene. After removal of 4 bases from V and 5 bases from J, the junction contained 3 bases not matched to a gene. In DNA, the CDR3 is TGTGCCAGCAGCCTCGGGACAGGAAATGAAAAACTGTTTTTT. Amino acid sequence: CASSLGTGNEKLFF. The full variable domain, completed using reference TRBV14 and TRBJ1-4, is EAGVTQFPSHSVIEKGQTVTLRCDPISGHDNLYWYRRVMGKEIKFLLHFVKESKQDESGMPNNRFLAERTGGTYSTLKVQPAELEDSGVYFCASSLGTGNEKLFFGSGTQLSVL.

The chain carries TRBV6-5 and TRBJ2-3; D uncertain. This CDR3 has 13 amino acids. V shed 6 bases and J shed 6 bases, with 13 bases lying between them. The germline gives CDR1 MNHEY, CDR2 SVGAGI. The CDR3 region is CASRELVQDTQYF. For the CDR3, the DNA is TGTGCCAGCAGGGAACTTGTACAGGATACGCAGTATTTT.

This chain joins TRBV7-3 and TRBJ1-2; 7 bases agree with TRBD1. The junction had 2 bases not matched to a gene; V was cut back by 1 base and J by 0 bases. The length of the CDR3 is 15 residues. Looked up from germline, CDR1 is SGHTA and CDR2 is FQGTGA. This CDR3 is CASSLNQGANYGYTF. CDR3 in DNA: TGTGCCAGCAGCTTAAATCAGGGGGCTAACTATGGCTACACCTTC.

Worth noting for this clone: The junction does not match germline at one end; this may be a read error. This rearrangement joins TRBV4-1 to TRBJ1-2; D not certain. Per germline, CDR1 MGHRA and CDR2 YSYEKL. This CDR3 is 16 amino acids long. This CDR3 is CASSQVPDSPIYGYTF. The DNA of the CDR3 is TGCGCCAGCAGTCAAGTTCCGGACTCCCCTATCTATGGCTACACCTTC.

J is TRBJ2-1 and V is TRBV7-2; D may be TRBD2 (5 bases). The CDR3 consists of 19 residues. Trimming cost V 0 bases and J 4 bases, with 22 bases left between them. Germline CDR1 reads SGHTA; CDR2 reads FQGNSA. In nucleotides, the CDR3 is TGTGCCAGCAGCTTAGCGGCGGGCGGGCGGCTTATTAAATACAATGAGCAGTTCTTC. Translation: CASSLAAGGRLIKYNEQFF. Based on the CDR3 plus reference TRBV7-2 and TRBJ2-1, the full variable domain is GAGVSQSPSNKVTEKGKDVELRCDPISGHTALYWYRQSLGQGLEFLIYFQGNSAPDKSGLPSDRFSAERTGGSVSTLTIQRTQQEDSAVYLCASSLAAGGRLIKYNEQFFGPGTRLTVL.

The V gene is TRBV30, the J gene TRBJ2-5, with TRBD2 as a possible D gene (5 bases). CDR1 and CDR2 from the germline V gene are GTSNPN and SVGIG (reference sequence). The CDR3 is 14 amino acids. Deletions cut 5 bases from V and 3 bases from J, with 16 bases between. The chain's CDR3 is CAWAPGMGEETQYF. The CDR3 DNA reads as TGTGCCTGGGCACCGGGGATGGGAGAAGAGACCCAGTACTTC.

This clone was seen a handful of times. The CDR3 DNA sequence: TGTGCCAGCAGCGAGGGACTAGCGGGGGATAAAAACATTCAGTACTTC. It translates to CASSEGLAGDKNIQYF. This rearrangement joins TRBV7-2 to TRBJ2-4, with 14 positions matching TRBD2. Germline V gene lookup returns CDR1 SGHTA and CDR2 FQGNSA. V lost 5 bases and J lost 4; bases outside the gene matches: 4. This CDR3 spans 16 amino acids. Filled out from reference TRBV7-2 and TRBJ2-4, the complete variable domain reads GAGVSQSPSNKVTEKGKDVELRCDPISGHTALYWYRQSLGQGLEFLIYFQGNSAPDKSGLPSDRFSAERTGGSVSTLTIQRTQQEDSAVYLCASSEGLAGDKNIQYFGAGTRLSVL.

This clone was recorded a few times. CDR3 amino acids: CATSISRGRGVGSTEAFF. In DNA form, the CDR3 reads TGTGCCACCAGCATTTCGAGGGGCAGGGGAGTGGGCAGCACTGAAGCTTTCTTT. This chain connects TRBV15 to TRBJ1-1; D perhaps matches TRBD1 (6 bases). Germline loops: CDR1 LNHNV, CDR2 YYDKDF (reference sequence). V lost 4 bases and J lost 4, with 25 bases in between. The CDR3 runs 18 residues.

Only a few counts were recorded for this clone. This rearrangement joins TRBV27 to TRBJ2-2; no clear D gene. CDR1 MNHEY and CDR2 SMNVEV come from the germline V gene (reference sequence). The CDR3 has 14 amino acids. V was clipped by 6 bases and J by 3 bases, with 11 bases between them. The CDR3 bases are TGTGCCAGCAGCATCCAGGCGTACACCGGGGAGCTGTTTTTT. Its protein is CASSIQAYTGELFF.

The chain uses TRBV9 and TRBJ2-2; 11 positions match TRBD2. V shed 7 bases, J shed 5 bases, and the junction held 7 bases outside the gene matches. The CDR3 consists of 15 residues. In germline, CDR1 is SGDLS, CDR2 YYNGEE. The DNA for the CDR3 is TGTGCCAGCTCCCGGACTAGCGGGTGGACCGGGGAGCTGTTTTTT. This encodes CASSRTSGWTGELFF.

In this sample, this clone turned up a few times. The chain is built from TRBV6-6 and TRBJ2-7; D perhaps matches TRBD2 (5 bases). Trimming pared 3 bases from V and 1 base from J, leaving 13 bases between. Germline V CDR1 and CDR2: MNHNY, SVGAGI (reference sequence). The CDR3 spans 15 residues. The CDR3, as DNA: TGTGCCAGCAGTTATGGGAGCGCAAGATCCTACGAGCAGTACTTC. Protein sequence: CASSYGSARSYEQYF.

About this clone itself: One end of the junction varies from germline; a read error may be responsible. This rearrangement joins TRBV7-6 to TRBJ1-4; the D gene is possibly TRBD1 (5 bases). The CDR3 runs to 15 residues. CDR1 and CDR2 from the germline V gene are SGHVS and FNYEAQ. The CDR3 sequence is CAGSPRTGAGEKLFF. The CDR3 region has the DNA TGTGCCGGCAGCCCAAGGACCGGGGCGGGGGAAAAACTGTTTTTT.

The chain joins TRBV19 to TRBJ1-4; 7 bases agree with TRBD1. The CDR3 totals 15 residues. Trimming at V came to 3 bases and at J to 2 bases, leaving 3 bases not matched to a gene. Germline CDR1 is LNHDA and CDR2 is SQIVND (reference sequence). In nucleotides, the CDR3 is TGTGCCAGTAGTATCGGACAGGTTACTAATGAAAAACTGTTTTTT. Its translation is CASSIGQVTNEKLFF.

This clone was seen a few times. This chain joins TRBV4-2 and TRBJ2-3; 10 bases agree with TRBD2. J gave up 6 bases and V 3 bases, and 9 bases lay outside the gene matches. Germline CDR1 LGHNA, CDR2 YNFKEQ. CDR3 size: 16 residues. The CDR3 nucleotides are TGTGCCAGCAGCCAGGTATCTAGCGGGGGATGGGATACGCAGTATTTT. Translated: CASSQVSSGGWDTQYF.

Only a few counts were recorded for this clone. CDR3 coding DNA: TGTGCCAGCAGCCCGCGGCGGGGCGCGGGCCTAACCGGGGAGCTGTTTTTT. It translates to CASSPRRGAGLTGELFF. The chain uses TRBV7-9 and TRBJ2-2, with D maybe TRBD2 (6 bases). The CDR3 consists of 17 residues. Per germline, CDR1 SEHNR and CDR2 FQNEAQ (reference sequence). Trimming took off 5 bases at V and 5 bases at J, with 21 bases between the two ends.

This clone came up a few times. The chain combines TRBV7-3 with TRBJ2-7; weak D call: TRBD2 (5 bases). CDR1 and CDR2 (germline): SGHTA, FQGTGA. Between the trimmed V and J ends, which lost 5 bases and 4 bases, there was a span of 12 bases. There are 13 residues in the CDR3. The CDR3: CASSPQPGYEQYF. The CDR3 nucleotides are TGTGCCAGCAGCCCGCAACCGGGGTACGAGCAGTACTTC.